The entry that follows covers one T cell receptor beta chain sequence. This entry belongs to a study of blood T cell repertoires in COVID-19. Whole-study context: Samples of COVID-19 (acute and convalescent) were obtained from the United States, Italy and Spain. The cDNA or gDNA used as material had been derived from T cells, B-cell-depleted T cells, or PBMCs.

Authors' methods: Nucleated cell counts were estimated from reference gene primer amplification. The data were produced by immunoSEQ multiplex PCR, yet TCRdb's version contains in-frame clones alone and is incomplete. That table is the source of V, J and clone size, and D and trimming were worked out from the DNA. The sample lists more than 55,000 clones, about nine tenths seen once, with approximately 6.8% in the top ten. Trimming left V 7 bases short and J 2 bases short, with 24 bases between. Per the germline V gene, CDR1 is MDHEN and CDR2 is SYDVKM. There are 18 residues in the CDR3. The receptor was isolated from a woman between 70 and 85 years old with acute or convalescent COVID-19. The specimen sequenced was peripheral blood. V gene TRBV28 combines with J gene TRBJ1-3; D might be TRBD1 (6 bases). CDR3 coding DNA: TGTGCCAGCACTCCCCCGAGGCAGGGGAGAACGACTGGAAACACCATATATTTT. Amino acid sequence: CASTPPRQGRTTGNTIYF. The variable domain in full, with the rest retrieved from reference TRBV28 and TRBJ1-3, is DVKVTQSSRYLVKRTGEKVFLECVQDMDHENMFWYRQDPGLGLRLIYFSYDVKMKEKGDIPEGYSVSREKKERFSLILESASTNQTSMYLCASTPPRQGRTTGNTIYFGEGSWLTVV.